The T cell receptor beta chain described here comes from a study of CD8+CD57+ T cells in acquired aplastic anemia. Study details: Isolated CD4+ and CD8+ cells, once sorted, yielded DNA averaging around 2.9 ug.

With regard to this clonotype: The target antigen is unknown.

Study-level findings and limits: Significance was not reached for CD8+ Simpson's diversity between patients and controls.

Template material for TCR beta VDJ and CDR3 profiling consisted of genomic DNA. TCRdb passed the reads through MiXCR, listing each CDR3 protein once. The sample holds about half a million distinct CDR3 sequences, over 25% seen once. Patients included in sequencing had previously demonstrated CD8+CD57+ cell expansion by flow cytometry. None of the patients had been given any therapy when their blood was sampled. The sample taken for sequencing was sorted CD4+, CD8+, or CD8+CD57+ T cells (not recorded which) from PBMCs. The TCR originated in a human donor with aplastic anemia.

CDR3 sequence: CSAKRWDSQETQYF. The CDR3 DNA sequence: TGCAGTGCAAAGAGGTGGGACTCCCAAGAGACCCAGTACTTC. This chain uses TRBV20-1 with TRBJ2-5, with D maybe TRBD2 (6 bases). There are 14 residues in the CDR3. The V and J ends lost 6 bases and 1 base respectively, with 15 bases between them. CDR1 and CDR2 (germline): DFQATT, SNEGSKA (reference sequence).